Included here is one TCR beta chain sequence, with context. No antigen is known for it. Between the trimmed V and J ends, which lost 1 base and 0 bases, there was a span of 6 bases. Per germline, CDR1 SEHNR and CDR2 FQNEAQ (reference sequence). CDR3 length: 15 residues. Profiled with immunoSEQ multiplex PCR; TCRdb holds only in-frame clones, not every one. The table lists 100,000 to 150,000 clones, roughly 91% of them singletons, with approximately 0.99% in the top ten. The data belong to a study of OX40 agonist ivuxolimab in advanced cancers. Study-wide points: Among some nonresponders, normalized T-cell clonal expansion was also low. Those patients achieving a partial response at 0.1-3.0 mg/kg showed among the lowest clonal expansion.

Individuals having autoimmune disease history or systemic immunosuppression were not enrolled. V is TRBV7-9 and J is TRBJ1-4; unclear D gene. Sequencing was performed on CD4+ or CD8+ T cells sorted from blood, taken in a trial of the OX40 agonist ivuxolimab. The clonotype originates from an adult with an advanced solid tumor such as melanoma, head and neck, liver or kidney cancer. Written as DNA, the CDR3 is TGTGCCAGCAGCTTAGACCTGGCAACTAATGAAAAACTGTTTTTT. Translating it yields CASSLDLATNEKLFF.